The 20 T cell receptor beta chains given below trace back to one sample, sequenced in a study of cytomegalovirus exposure and HLA in healthy donors. Profiled with immunoSEQ multiplex PCR; TCRdb holds only in-frame clones, not every one. The sample includes around 120,000 clones, 88% seen only once; the top ten take about 4.4%. The material sequenced was PBMCs. The source is a man between 18 and 29 years old in good health and CMV-seropositive.

This chain joins TRBV6-4 and TRBJ2-3; TRBD2 agrees at 8 bases. CDR3 length: 13 amino acids. V gave up 6 bases and J gave up 4 bases; unmatched junction bases: 3. CDR1 MRHNA and CDR2 SNTAGT come from the germline V gene. The CDR3: CASSGGAADTQYF. The CDR3 DNA follows: TGTGCCAGCAGCGGGGGGGCCGCAGATACGCAGTATTTT.

V and J are TRBV19 and TRBJ1-3; unclear D gene. Germline CDR1 and CDR2: LNHDA and SQIVND (reference sequence). The V and J ends lost 4 bases and 3 bases respectively, with 13 bases between them. The CDR3 is 15 amino acids. CDR3 coding DNA: TGTGCCAGTAGTACTCGGGGAGGAGGTGGAAACACCATATATTTT. It is translated as CASSTRGGGGNTIYF.

The V and J genes are TRBV28 and TRBJ2-7, with a possible D match to TRBD2 (6 bases). Germline-derived CDR1 and CDR2 are MDHEN and SYDVKM. This CDR3 comprises 16 residues. Trimming shortened V by 5 bases and J by 2 bases, and 19 bases separated the two germline ends. The CDR3, as DNA: TGTGCCAGCAGTCTACCCCGGGGGAGGATACCCTACGAGCAGTACTTC. Protein sequence: CASSLPRGRIPYEQYF.

This clone was counted a few times. This rearrangement joins TRBV2 to TRBJ1-6; 11 bases align to TRBD1. The trim removed 4 bases at V and 7 bases at J, leaving 6 bases unmatched. Per germline, CDR1 SNHLY and CDR2 FYNNEI. The CDR3 is made up of 16 amino acids. CDR3 region: CASSGSRTGGNSPLHF. Written as DNA, the CDR3 is TGTGCCAGCAGTGGAAGTCGGACAGGGGGCAATTCACCCCTCCACTTT.

J is TRBJ2-5 and V is TRBV19; perhaps TRBD1 as D (7 bases). The V gene's germline CDR1 is LNHDA and CDR2 SQIVND (reference sequence). V lost 7 bases and J lost 3, with 18 bases in between. The CDR3 is 15 residues long. In nucleotides, the CDR3 is TGTGCCAGTACCTCATCCGGAGGGGGCGAAGAGACCCAGTACTTC. Its protein is CASTSSGGGEETQYF.

The chain joins TRBV28 to TRBJ2-3, with D tentatively TRBD2 (5 bases). CDR3 size: 14 residues. Germline CDR1 reads MDHEN; CDR2 reads SYDVKM. The V gene lost 3 bases and the J gene lost 3 bases, with 10 bases spanning the gap. This CDR3 reads CASSFLSGTDTQYF. In nucleotides, the CDR3 is TGTGCCAGCAGTTTTCTAAGCGGTACAGATACGCAGTATTTT. Combining the CDR3 with reference TRBV28 and TRBJ2-3 gives the whole variable domain DVKVTQSSRYLVKRTGEKVFLECVQDMDHENMFWYRQDPGLGLRLIYFSYDVKMKEKGDIPEGYSVSREKKERFSLILESASTNQTSMYLCASSFLSGTDTQYFGPGTRLTVL.

This clone was seen a few times. V gene TRBV6-1 combines with J gene TRBJ2-5; 7 bases line up with TRBD1. Germline V lookup: CDR1 MNHNS, CDR2 SASEGT. V lost 4 bases and J lost 5; bases outside the gene matches: 7. CDR3 length: 14 amino acids. The CDR3 loop reads CASSVGTAQETQYF. The CDR3 DNA reads as TGTGCCAGCAGTGTTGGGACAGCCCAGGAGACCCAGTACTTC.

The V and J genes are TRBV4-1 and TRBJ1-2; TRBD1 is a possible D gene (5 bases). From germline, CDR1 is MGHRA and CDR2 YSYEKL. The CDR3 contains 14 residues. With 4 bases removed from V and 8 bases from J, the gap between germline ends came to 17 bases. CDR3 sequence: CASSPAGGREGYTF. For the CDR3, the DNA is TGCGCCAGCAGCCCAGCCGGCGGCAGGGAAGGCTACACCTTC.

This chain uses TRBV7-8 with TRBJ1-6; TRBD1 matches at 7 bases. V lost 2 bases and J lost 9; bases outside the gene matches: 16. The CDR3 is 18 residues long. Per the germline V gene, CDR1 is SGHVS and CDR2 is FQNEAQ. In DNA, the CDR3 is TGTGCCAGCAGCTTATTGGCAGGCTCGACAGGGCTGGGTTCACCCCTCCACTTT. It codes for CASSLLAGSTGLGSPLHF.

The CDR3: CASTWGMTGGTEAFF. The CDR3 DNA follows: TGTGCCAGCACTTGGGGGATGACAGGGGGCACTGAAGCTTTCTTT. V usage is TRBV6-1 and J usage is TRBJ1-1; 9 bases are shared with TRBD1. This CDR3 spans 15 amino acids. CDR1 and CDR2 (germline): MNHNS, SASEGT. After removal of 7 bases from V and 4 bases from J, the junction contained 10 bases not matched to a gene.

The chain couples TRBV4-3 to TRBJ1-2, with TRBD1 as a possible D gene (6 bases). Between the trimmed V and J ends, which lost 0 bases and 2 bases, there was a span of 13 bases. Per the germline V gene, CDR1 is LGHNA and CDR2 is YSLEER. The CDR3 runs 16 residues. The CDR3 loop reads CASSQDRWQGNYGYTF. The DNA for the CDR3 is TGCGCCAGCAGCCAAGATCGGTGGCAGGGGAACTATGGCTACACCTTC.

The chain has TRBV14 and TRBJ1-1; D is unresolved. Germline V gene sequence: CDR1 SGHDN, CDR2 FVKESK. V dropped 5 bases and J dropped 0 bases, with 7 bases sitting between them. CDR3 length equals 13 residues. The CDR3 is CASSKTMNTEAFF. The CDR3 DNA is TGTGCCAGCAGCAAGACAATGAACACTGAAGCTTTCTTT.

V and J are TRBV6-4 and TRBJ2-2; tentative D call: TRBD1 (5 bases). Trimming removed 3 bases at V and 5 bases at J, with 16 bases between. CDR3 length: 16 residues. Germline assignment: CDR1 MRHNA and CDR2 SNTAGT. CDR3 nucleotides: TGTGCCAGCAGTGAAAAGTTAAGGGGAAGGACCGGGGAGCTGTTTTTT. Translating it yields CASSEKLRGRTGELFF.

This chain connects TRBV7-2 to TRBJ1-6, with D perhaps TRBD1 (6 bases). Germline loops: CDR1 SGHTA, CDR2 FQGNSA. The CDR3 spans 14 residues. V was cut by 1 base and J by 8 bases, with 9 bases left in between. The CDR3 region is CASSLDREDSPLHF. The CDR3 DNA sequence: TGTGCCAGCAGCTTAGACAGGGAAGATTCACCCCTCCACTTT.

This clone was recorded a few times. The gene calls are TRBV7-2 and TRBJ1-6, with 7 bases lining up with TRBD1. This CDR3 has 14 amino acids. Losses at the gene ends were 5 bases for V and 10 bases for J; bases not matched to a gene: 8. Germline V gene sequence: CDR1 SGHTA, CDR2 FQGNSA. The CDR3 coding sequence is TGTGCCAGCAGCACTCCGGGACAGACCTCACCCCTCCACTTT. Its protein product is CASSTPGQTSPLHF.

The chain carries TRBV5-6 and TRBJ1-5, with D hard to call. Trimming removed 2 bases at V and 2 bases at J, with 5 bases between. The CDR3 extends over 13 amino acids. In germline, CDR1 is SGHDT, CDR2 YYEEEE. CDR3 sequence: CASSFQGNQPQHF. The CDR3 DNA reads as TGTGCCAGCAGCTTTCAGGGCAATCAGCCCCAGCATTTT.

There are many counts of this clone. For the CDR3, the DNA is TGCGCCAGCAGGCCCGGGACAATGACTCTTGGGGAGCAGTACTTC. This translates into CASRPGTMTLGEQYF. The rearrangement links TRBV5-1 to TRBJ2-7; TRBD1 is a possible D gene (6 bases). The CDR3 is made up of 15 amino acids. The germline CDR1 and CDR2 sequences are SGHRS and YFSETQ. The V end lost 5 bases, the J end lost 7 bases, and 22 bases lay between the germline ends.

This clone showed up just once. The CDR3: CASSFPDSGNEKLFF. The CDR3 coding sequence is TGTGCCAGCAGTTTTCCCGACAGCGGGAATGAAAAACTGTTTTTT. This rearrangement joins TRBV28 to TRBJ1-4; D might be TRBD1 (5 bases). Germline values: CDR1 MDHEN, CDR2 SYDVKM. V lost 3 bases to trimming and J lost 5 bases, with 13 bases between them. CDR3 size: 15 residues.

The chain employs TRBV28 and TRBJ1-1, with 7 bases aligning to TRBD1. The CDR3 extends over 16 amino acids. V was pared by 6 bases and J by 4 bases, with 14 bases of the junction left unmatched. Germline CDR1 is MDHEN and CDR2 is SYDVKM. The CDR3 DNA reads as TGTGCCAGCAGGAAGGGAAGACTTAACAGGGGCACTGAAGCTTTCTTT. It specifies CASRKGRLNRGTEAFF. The full variable domain, with the rest looked up from reference TRBV28 and TRBJ1-1, is DVKVTQSSRYLVKRTGEKVFLECVQDMDHENMFWYRQDPGLGLRLIYFSYDVKMKEKGDIPEGYSVSREKKERFSLILESASTNQTSMYLCASRKGRLNRGTEAFFGQGTRLTVV.

This clone was seen a single time. V usage is TRBV18 and J usage is TRBJ2-1, with 7 bases identical to TRBD2. This CDR3 is 14 amino acids long. The germline V gene encodes CDR1 KGHSH and CDR2 LQKENI. V lost 6 bases to trimming and J lost 1 base; unmatched junction nucleotides: 3. CDR3 region: CASSPSGSYNEQFF. DNA of the CDR3: TGTGCCAGCTCCCCTAGCGGATCCTACAATGAGCAGTTCTTC.